This TCR beta chain was observed in a study of blood T cells in healthy people across ages. J gave up 8 bases and V 8 bases, and 5 bases lay outside the gene matches. The CDR3 is 10 amino acids. Germline V gene lookup returns CDR1 SQVTM and CDR2 ANQGSEA. Sample-barcoded 5' priming and a J-beta primer mix drove a second PCR of roughly 7 to 11 cycles. Each cDNA molecule carried a tag from a template-switch adaptor that contained 12 random nucleotides. TCRdb recomputed calls from the 5' RACE reads with MiXCR, one row per CDR3 protein. This table holds 800,000 to 950,000 distinct CDR3 sequences, around 48% found once.

The sample taken for sequencing was blood. The chain links TRBV29-1 to TRBJ1-1, with 7 bases matching TRBD1. The origin of this receptor is a man in his thirties or forties in good health. The CDR3 reads CSTRDSEAFF. The CDR3 DNA is TGCAGCACCCGGGACAGCGAAGCTTTCTTT.